This T cell receptor (beta chain) was captured in a study of monozygotic twins with inflammatory bowel disease. This CDR3 contains 11 residues. Germline lookup yields CDR1 SQVTM and CDR2 ANQGSEA. After re-calling the 5' RACE reads, TCRdb lists one entry per CDR3 protein, DNA absent. In total, the table holds 150,000 to 200,000 distinct CDR3 sequences. Specimen: blood. The TCR originated in a human donor with ulcerative colitis or Crohn's disease, or a healthy co-twin of an affected twin (not recorded which). This sequence joins TRBV29-1 and TRBJ2-3. The CDR3 region is CSVKSTDTQYF.